The 8 T cell receptor beta chains below all came from one sample that was sequenced in a study of blood T cell repertoires in COVID-19. The protocol was immunoSEQ multiplex PCR, while the TCRdb copy is restricted to in-frame clones and leaves out a portion. The sample has over 130,000 clones, about 86% seen once. Material for sequencing was peripheral blood. These receptors were collected from a human donor in a cohort sampled during active COVID-19.

V and J are TRBV19 and TRBJ2-7; D might be TRBD1 (6 bases). The CDR3 extends over 14 amino acids. Germline-derived CDR1 and CDR2 are LNHDA and SQIVND (reference sequence). Trimming shortened V by 6 bases and J by 4 bases, and 16 bases separated the two germline ends. The CDR3 sequence: CASRTTGHPYEQYF. The DNA for the CDR3 is TGTGCCAGTAGGACAACGGGACACCCGTACGAGCAGTACTTC.

The chain employs TRBV6-4 and TRBJ2-1, with D possibly matching TRBD2 (6 bases). The germline V gene encodes CDR1 MRHNA and CDR2 SNTAGT. The CDR3 consists of 13 residues. Trimming took 4 bases from V and 9 from J, leaving 13 bases between them. The CDR3: CASSGRRGGEQFF. Here the CDR3 DNA reads TGTGCCAGCAGTGGTCGGAGGGGCGGTGAGCAGTTCTTC.

The chain couples TRBV6-6 to TRBJ1-1, with 10 bases that match TRBD1. The germline CDR1 and CDR2 sequences are MNHNY and SVGAGI (reference sequence). Trimming removed 7 bases from V and 5 bases from J; junction bases left unmatched: 7. The CDR3 has 14 amino acids. The CDR3 loop is CASMLTGGWTEAFF. Here the CDR3 DNA reads TGTGCCAGCATGCTGACAGGGGGCTGGACTGAAGCTTTCTTT.

V and J are TRBV5-1 and TRBJ2-5, with 9 bases identical to TRBD1. Germline V gene lookup returns CDR1 SGHRS and CDR2 YFSETQ. The V segment lost 8 bases and the J segment 5 bases; nucleotides outside the gene matches: 7. The CDR3 is 13 amino acids. CDR3 sequence reads: CASRDRAGETQYF. The CDR3 DNA is TGCGCCAGTAGGGACAGGGCGGGGGAGACCCAGTACTTC.

The chain has TRBV28 and TRBJ1-2; 8 bases are a match to TRBD1. The germline gives CDR1 MDHEN, CDR2 SYDVKM. The CDR3 contains 12 residues. J was trimmed by 5 bases and V by 10 bases; bases with no gene match: 6. The CDR3 sequence: CANYDRGYGYTF. CDR3 nucleotide sequence: TGTGCCAACTATGACAGGGGTTATGGCTACACCTTC.

V gene TRBV5-6 combines with J gene TRBJ2-2; 7 bases fit TRBD2. CDR1 and CDR2 (germline): SGHDT, YYEEEE. The CDR3 covers 16 residues. Trimming removed 1 base from V and 7 bases from J; junction bases left unmatched: 10. CDR3 sequence (DNA): TGTGCCAGCAGCTTGATAAGGCCGGGAGGTTTCGGGGAGCTGTTTTTT. Protein sequence: CASSLIRPGGFGELFF.

The gene calls are TRBV25-1 and TRBJ2-1, with 8 bases matching TRBD1. The CDR3 is 14 amino acids. The germline V gene has CDR1 MGHDK and CDR2 SYGVNS. V lost 8 bases, J lost 2 bases, and 5 bases stayed unmatched. This chain's CDR3 is CASSDRGTYNEQFF. The DNA of the CDR3 is TGTGCCAGCTCCGACAGGGGCACCTACAATGAGCAGTTCTTC.

This rearrangement joins TRBV5-1 to TRBJ2-5; no definite D call. The CDR3 spans 13 residues. Germline lookup yields CDR1 SGHRS and CDR2 YFSETQ. Between the trimmed V and J ends, which lost 0 bases and 1 base, there was a span of 4 bases. The CDR3 DNA is TGCGCCAGCAGCTTGGCTACCCAAGAGACCCAGTACTTC. Translation: CASSLATQETQYF.